Detailed here is one TCR beta chain. These data belong to a study of blood T cell repertoires in COVID-19. The overall study: The cDNA or gDNA used as material had been derived from T cells, B-cell-depleted T cells, or PBMCs.

J was trimmed by 5 bases and V by 2 bases; bases with no gene match: 4. The CDR3 covers 14 residues. Germline-derived CDR1 and CDR2 are SGHTA and FQGNSA. Authors' analysis steps: The authors estimated nucleated cell counts from reference gene primer amplification. Assay used: immunoSEQ multiplex PCR; TCRdb lists only in-frame clones, some missing. The V and J calls and clone size come from that table; D and trimming were worked out from the DNA. The sample lists about 230,000 clones, around four fifths occurring once. The sequencing input was peripheral blood. This chain connects TRBV7-2 to TRBJ2-5, with TRBD1 matching over 8 bases. The sequence derives from a woman of 80 years or more with active or convalescent COVID-19. The CDR3 nucleotides are TGTGCCAGCAGCTTAAAGACAGGGGACGAGACCCAGTACTTC. Translating it yields CASSLKTGDETQYF.